The clone carrying this T cell receptor (beta chain) is a singleton in its sample. What it recognizes is unknown. Sequencing was performed with immunoSEQ multiplex PCR; in TCRdb, only in-frame clones are kept and a portion is missing. The table has 4,900 or so clones, 65% to 80% seen once; the top ten hold about 6.3%. The data derive from a study of brain metastases from non-small cell lung cancer. Findings and caveats of the study: Brain metastases had lower T-cell infiltration than primary tumors. T-cell clones appeared expanded in 64% of brain metastases relative to matched primary tumors. Metastases had sparse T cells but largely shared repertoires with primaries.

Deletions cut 4 bases from V and 4 bases from J, with 19 bases between. Germline assignment: CDR1 SGHRS and CDR2 YFSETQ. The CDR3 runs 16 residues. The sample taken for sequencing was primary lung tumor tissue. This TCR was recovered from a donor aged 40 or over with non-small cell lung cancer. This chain uses TRBV5-1 with TRBJ2-3; D might be TRBD1 (5 bases). DNA of the CDR3: TGCGCCAGCAGCCTTTCCCAGGGCGTTAGGGCAGATACGCAGTATTTT. It encodes CASSLSQGVRADTQYF.